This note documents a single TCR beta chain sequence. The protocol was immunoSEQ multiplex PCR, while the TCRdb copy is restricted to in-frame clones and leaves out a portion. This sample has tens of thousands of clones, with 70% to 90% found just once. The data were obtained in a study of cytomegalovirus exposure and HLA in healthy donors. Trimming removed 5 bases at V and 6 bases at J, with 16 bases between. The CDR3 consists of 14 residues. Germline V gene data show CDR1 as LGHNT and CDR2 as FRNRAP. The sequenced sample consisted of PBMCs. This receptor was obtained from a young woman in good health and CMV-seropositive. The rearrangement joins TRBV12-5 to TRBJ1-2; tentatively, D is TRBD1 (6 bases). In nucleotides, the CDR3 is TGTGCTAGTGGTCTCGCAGGGGACAACAATGGCTACACCTTC. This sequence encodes CASGLAGDNNGYTF.